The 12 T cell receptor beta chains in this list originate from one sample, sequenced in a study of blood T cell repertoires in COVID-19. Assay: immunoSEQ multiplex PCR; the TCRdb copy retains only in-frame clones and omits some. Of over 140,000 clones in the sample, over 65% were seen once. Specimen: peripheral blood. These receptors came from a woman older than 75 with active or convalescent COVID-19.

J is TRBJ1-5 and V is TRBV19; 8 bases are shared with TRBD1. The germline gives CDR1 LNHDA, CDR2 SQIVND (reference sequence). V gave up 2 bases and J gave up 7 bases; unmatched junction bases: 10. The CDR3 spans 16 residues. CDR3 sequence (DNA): TGTGCCAGTAGTATATCTCCGGACAGGGAGACACAGCCCCAGCATTTT. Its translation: CASSISPDRETQPQHF.

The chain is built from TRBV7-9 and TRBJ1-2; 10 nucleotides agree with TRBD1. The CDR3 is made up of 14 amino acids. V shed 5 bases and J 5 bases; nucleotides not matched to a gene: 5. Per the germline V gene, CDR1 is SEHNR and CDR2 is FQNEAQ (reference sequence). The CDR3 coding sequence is TGTGCCAGCAGCGGGGGACAGGGGTGGTATGGCTACACCTTC. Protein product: CASSGGQGWYGYTF.

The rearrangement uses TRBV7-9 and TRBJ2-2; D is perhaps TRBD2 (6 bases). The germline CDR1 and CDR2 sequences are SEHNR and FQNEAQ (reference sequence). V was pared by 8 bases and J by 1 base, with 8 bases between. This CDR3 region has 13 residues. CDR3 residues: CASPGGNTGELFF. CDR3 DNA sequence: TGTGCCAGCCCCGGGGGGAACACCGGGGAGCTGTTTTTT.

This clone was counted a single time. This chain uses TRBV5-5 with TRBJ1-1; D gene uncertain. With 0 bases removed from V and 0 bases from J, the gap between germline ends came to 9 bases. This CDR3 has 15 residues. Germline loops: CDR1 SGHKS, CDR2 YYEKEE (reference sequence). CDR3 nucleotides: TGTGCCAGCAGCTTGGAACAGATATTGAACACTGAAGCTTTCTTT. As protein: CASSLEQILNTEAFF.

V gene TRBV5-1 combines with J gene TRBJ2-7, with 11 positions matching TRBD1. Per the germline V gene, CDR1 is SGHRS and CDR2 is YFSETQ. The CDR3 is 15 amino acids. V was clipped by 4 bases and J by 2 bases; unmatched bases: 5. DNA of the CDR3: TGCGCCAGCAGCCCCGGACAGGGGGCCACCTACGAGCAGTACTTC. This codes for CASSPGQGATYEQYF.

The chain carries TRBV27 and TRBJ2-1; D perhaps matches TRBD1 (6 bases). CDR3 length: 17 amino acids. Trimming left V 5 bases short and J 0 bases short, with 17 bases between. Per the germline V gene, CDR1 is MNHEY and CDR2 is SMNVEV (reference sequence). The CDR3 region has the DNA TGTGCCAGCAGTGCCCCAGGGGACCCGAGCTCCTACAATGAGCAGTTCTTC. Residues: CASSAPGDPSSYNEQFF.

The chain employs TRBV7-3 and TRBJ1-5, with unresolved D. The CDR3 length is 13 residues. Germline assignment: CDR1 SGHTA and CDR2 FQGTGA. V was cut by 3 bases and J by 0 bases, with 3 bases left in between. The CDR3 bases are TGTGCCAGCAGCTTCTCTAGCAATCAGCCCCAGCATTTT. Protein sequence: CASSFSSNQPQHF.

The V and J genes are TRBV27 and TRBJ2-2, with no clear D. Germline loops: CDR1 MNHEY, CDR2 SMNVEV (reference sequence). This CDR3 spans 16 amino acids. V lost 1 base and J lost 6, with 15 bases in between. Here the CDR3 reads CASSLLAGVSAGELFF. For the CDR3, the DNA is TGTGCCAGCAGTTTATTAGCCGGAGTATCGGCCGGGGAGCTGTTTTTT.

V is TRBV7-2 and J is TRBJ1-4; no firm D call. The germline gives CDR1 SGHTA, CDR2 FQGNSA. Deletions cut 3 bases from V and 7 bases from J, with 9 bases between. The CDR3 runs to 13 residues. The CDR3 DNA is TGTGCCAGCAGCTTTCGAGGGTTTGAAAAACTGTTTTTT. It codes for CASSFRGFEKLFF. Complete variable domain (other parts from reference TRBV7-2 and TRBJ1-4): GAGVSQSPSNKVTEKGKDVELRCDPISGHTALYWYRQSLGQGLEFLIYFQGNSAPDKSGLPSDRFSAERTGGSVSTLTIQRTQQEDSAVYLCASSFRGFEKLFFGSGTQLSVL.

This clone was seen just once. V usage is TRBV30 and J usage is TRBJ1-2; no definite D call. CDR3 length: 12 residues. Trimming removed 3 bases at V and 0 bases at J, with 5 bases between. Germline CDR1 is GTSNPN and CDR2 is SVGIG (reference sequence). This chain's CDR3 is CAWSQTNYGYTF. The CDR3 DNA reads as TGTGCCTGGAGCCAGACTAACTATGGCTACACCTTC.

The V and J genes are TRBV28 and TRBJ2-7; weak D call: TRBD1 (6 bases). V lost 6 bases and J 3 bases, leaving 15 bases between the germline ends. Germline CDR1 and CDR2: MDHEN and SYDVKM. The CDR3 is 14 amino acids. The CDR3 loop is CASRGTGNLYEQYF. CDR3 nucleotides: TGTGCCAGCAGGGGCACAGGGAATCTCTACGAGCAGTACTTC.

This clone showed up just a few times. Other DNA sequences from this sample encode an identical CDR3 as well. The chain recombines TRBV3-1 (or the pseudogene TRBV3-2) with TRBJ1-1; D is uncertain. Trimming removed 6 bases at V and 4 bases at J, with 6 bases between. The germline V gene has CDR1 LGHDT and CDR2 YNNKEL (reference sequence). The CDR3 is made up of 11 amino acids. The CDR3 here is CASRGGTEAFF. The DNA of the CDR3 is TGTGCCAGCAGAGGCGGCACTGAAGCTTTCTTT.